These 9 T cell receptor beta chains were sequenced from one sample in a study of blood T cells in healthy people across ages (dated by TCRdb to 2015 to 2017). Library prep was done by 5' RACE. TCRdb names Illumina HiSeq 2500 as the instrument used. A second about 7 to 12 cycle PCR used a sample-barcoded 5' primer and a J-beta primer mix. TCRdb ran its own pipeline on the public reads, namely fastp trimming at Q25 and MiXCR clone calling, and kept in-frame beta chains. Rows with one shared CDR3 protein collapse into an entry with the most common genes and DNA. The sample table shows about 1.5 million distinct CDR3 sequences, and about 40% are seen once. Roughly 7.9% of the sample is held by the ten biggest clonotypes. Sequencing used blood. The receptors stem from a woman aged 18 to 35 in good health.

Only a few counts were recorded for this clonotype. The chain is built from TRBV15 and TRBJ1-5; D perhaps matches TRBD1 (5 bases). The CDR3 runs to 15 residues. Germline V gene sequence: CDR1 LNHNV, CDR2 YYDKDF (reference sequence). Trimming stripped 7 bases from V and 0 bases from J, with 13 bases between. The CDR3 reads CATNTGLFSNQPQHF. CDR3 in DNA: TGTGCCACCAATACGGGACTTTTTAGCAATCAGCCCCAGCATTTT.

This clonotype occurred many times. This chain links TRBV5-1 with TRBJ2-3; 7 bases fit TRBD1. V was clipped by 2 bases and J by 3 bases; unmatched bases: 3. Germline lookup yields CDR1 SGHRS and CDR2 YFSETQ. The CDR3 has 14 residues. The CDR3 sequence: CASSFGQATDTQYF. The CDR3 coding sequence is TGCGCCAGCAGCTTCGGACAGGCTACAGATACGCAGTATTTT. Full variable domain (rest looked up from reference TRBV5-1 and TRBJ2-3): KAGVTQTPRYLIKTRGQQVTLSCSPISGHRSVSWYQQTPGQGLQFLFEYFSETQRNKGNFPGRFSGRQFSNSRSEMNVSTLELGDSALYLCASSFGQATDTQYFGPGTRLTVL.

This clonotype was observed a few times. V usage is TRBV6-5 and J usage is TRBJ1-3, with 7 bases that match TRBD1. CDR3 length: 15 residues. Looked up from germline, CDR1 is MNHEY and CDR2 is SVGAGI. V shed 5 bases, J shed 0 bases, and the junction held 4 bases outside the gene matches. The CDR3 loop reads CASSPTGRSGNTIYF. The CDR3 bases are TGTGCCAGCAGTCCGACAGGGCGCTCTGGAAACACCATATATTTT.

This clonotype was seen only a few times. The chain joins TRBV10-1 to TRBJ2-3; possibly TRBD1 or TRBD2 for D (5 bases each). V was clipped by 3 bases and J by 4 bases, with 11 bases between them. Germline values: CDR1 WNHNN, CDR2 SYGVQD (reference sequence). This CDR3 region has 14 residues. The CDR3 coding sequence is TGCGCCAGCAGTGATGGGGGTAAAGCAGATACGCAGTATTTT. It specifies CASSDGGKADTQYF.

The sample holds a few counts of this clonotype. The chain links TRBV5-1 to TRBJ2-1, with a weak D call TRBD2 (5 bases). This CDR3 region has 16 residues. The ends were cut back, 0 bases at V and 7 bases at J, with 17 bases in the middle. Germline CDR1 reads SGHRS; CDR2 reads YFSETQ. CDR3 in amino acids: CASSLGHPRAGNEQFF. CDR3 in DNA: TGCGCCAGCAGCTTGGGTCATCCTAGGGCGGGTAATGAGCAGTTCTTC.

This clonotype was seen just once. This chain connects TRBV4-1 to TRBJ2-7; the D is unclear. Germline V CDR1 and CDR2: MGHRA, YSYEKL. Trimming pared 0 bases from V and 2 bases from J, leaving 17 bases between. This CDR3 has 17 amino acids. In nucleotides, the CDR3 is TGCGCCAGCAGCCAAGAGGGAACCCAAGCCCCTACCTACGAGCAGTACTTC. It encodes CASSQEGTQAPTYEQYF.

V is TRBV6-4 and J is TRBJ1-2, with D hard to call. In germline, CDR1 is MRHNA, CDR2 SNTAGT. Between the trimmed V and J ends, which lost 2 bases and 7 bases, there was a span of 17 bases. The CDR3 covers 15 residues. The CDR3 nucleotides read TGTGCCAGCAGTGACGAAAGAGCTTCTATCTCTGGCTACACCTTC. Its protein product is CASSDERASISGYTF.

The chain carries TRBV4-1 and TRBJ2-2, with TRBD1 matching 7 bases. V gave up 5 bases and J gave up 0 bases; unmatched junction bases: 6. Germline CDR1 and CDR2: MGHRA and YSYEKL. This CDR3 comprises 16 residues. The CDR3 loop reads CASSELTGPNTGELFF. The CDR3 nucleotides are TGCGCCAGCAGCGAATTGACAGGGCCGAACACCGGGGAGCTGTTTTTT.

This clonotype was seen a handful of times. J is TRBJ2-1 and V is TRBV3-1; D remains unclear. The CDR3 consists of 17 residues. CDR1 is LGHDT, CDR2 YNNKEL, per germline (reference sequence). Trimming removed 4 bases at V and 7 bases at J, with 23 bases between. This CDR3 is CASSPRLAQELGNEQFF. Written as DNA, the CDR3 is TGTGCCAGCAGCCCCCGTCTTGCCCAAGAGTTAGGTAATGAGCAGTTCTTC.